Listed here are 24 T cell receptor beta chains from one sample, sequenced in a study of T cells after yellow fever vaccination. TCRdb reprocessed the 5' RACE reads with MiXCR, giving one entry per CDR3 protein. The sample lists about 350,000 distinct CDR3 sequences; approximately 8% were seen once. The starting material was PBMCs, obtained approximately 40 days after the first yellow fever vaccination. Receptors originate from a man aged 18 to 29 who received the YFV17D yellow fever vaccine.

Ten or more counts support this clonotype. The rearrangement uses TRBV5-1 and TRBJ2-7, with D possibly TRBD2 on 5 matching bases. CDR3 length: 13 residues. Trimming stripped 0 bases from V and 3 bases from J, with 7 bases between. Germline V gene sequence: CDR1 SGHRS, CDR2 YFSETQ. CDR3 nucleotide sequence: TGCGCCAGCAGCTTGGGGGGAGACTACGAGCAGTACGTC. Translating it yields CASSLGGDYEQYV.

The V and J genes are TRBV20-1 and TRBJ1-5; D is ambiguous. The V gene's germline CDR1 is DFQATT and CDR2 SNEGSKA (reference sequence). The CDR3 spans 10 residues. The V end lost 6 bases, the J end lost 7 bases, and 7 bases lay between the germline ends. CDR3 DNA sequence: TGCAGTGCAGGTGAGCAGCCCCAGCATTTT. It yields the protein CSAGEQPQHF.

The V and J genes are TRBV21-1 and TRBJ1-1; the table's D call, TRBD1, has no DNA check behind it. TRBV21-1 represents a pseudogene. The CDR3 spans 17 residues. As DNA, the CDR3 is TGTGCCAGCAGCCACAAGAAGGGGTCCCCCGGGCGGACTGAAGCTTTCTTT. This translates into CASSHKKGSPGRTEAFF.

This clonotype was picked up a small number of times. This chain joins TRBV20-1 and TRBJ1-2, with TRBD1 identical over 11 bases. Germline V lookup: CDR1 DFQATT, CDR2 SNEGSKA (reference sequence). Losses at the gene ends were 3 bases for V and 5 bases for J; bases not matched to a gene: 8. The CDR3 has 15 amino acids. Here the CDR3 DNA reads TGCAGTGCTAGTTCCGGGACAGGGGGACGGTATGGCTACACCTTC. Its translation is CSASSGTGGRYGYTF.

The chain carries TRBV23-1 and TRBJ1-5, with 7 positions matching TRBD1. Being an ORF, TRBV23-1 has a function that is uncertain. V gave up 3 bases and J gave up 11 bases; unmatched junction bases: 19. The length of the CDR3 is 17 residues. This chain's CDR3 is CASSHPGQAEEQSAQHF. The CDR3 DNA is TGCGCCAGCAGTCATCCCGGACAGGCGGAGGAACAATCAGCCCAGCATTTT.

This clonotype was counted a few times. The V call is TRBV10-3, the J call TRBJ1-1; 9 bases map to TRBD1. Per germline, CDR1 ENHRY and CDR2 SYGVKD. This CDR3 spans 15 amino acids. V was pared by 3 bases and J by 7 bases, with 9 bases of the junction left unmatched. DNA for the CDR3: TGTGCCATCAGTGAACCGGGACAGGGAAGGGATGAAGCTTTCTTT. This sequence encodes CAISEPGQGRDEAFF.

The chain's CDR3 is CAIREGLNTEAFF. CDR3 DNA: TGTGCCATCAGGGAAGGACTGAACACTGAAGCTTTCTTT. The V call is TRBV10-3, the J call TRBJ1-1; D gene ambiguous. V gave up 6 bases and J gave up 0 bases, with 8 bases separating them. This CDR3 spans 13 amino acids. Germline CDR1 reads ENHRY; CDR2 reads SYGVKD.

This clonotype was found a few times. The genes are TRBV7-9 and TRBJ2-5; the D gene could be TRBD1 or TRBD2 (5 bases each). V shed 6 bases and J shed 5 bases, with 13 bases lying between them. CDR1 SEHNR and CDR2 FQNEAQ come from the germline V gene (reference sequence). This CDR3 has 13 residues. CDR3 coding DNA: TGTGCCAGCAGACCGGGACCCGGGGAGACCCAGTACTTC. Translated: CASRPGPGETQYF.

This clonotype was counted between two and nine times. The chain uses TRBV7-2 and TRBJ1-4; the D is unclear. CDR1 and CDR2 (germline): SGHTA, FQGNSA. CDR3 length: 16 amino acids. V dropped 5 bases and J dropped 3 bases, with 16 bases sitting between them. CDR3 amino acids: CASSQRPGFANEKLFF. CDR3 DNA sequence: TGTGCCAGCAGCCAACGGCCGGGGTTCGCTAATGAAAAACTGTTTTTT.

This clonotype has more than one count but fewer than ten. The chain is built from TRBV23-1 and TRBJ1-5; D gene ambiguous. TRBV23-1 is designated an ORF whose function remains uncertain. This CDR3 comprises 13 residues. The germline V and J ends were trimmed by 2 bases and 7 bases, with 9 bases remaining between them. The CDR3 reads CASSQPKWQPQHF. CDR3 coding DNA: TGCGCCAGCAGTCAACCCAAATGGCAGCCCCAGCATTTT.

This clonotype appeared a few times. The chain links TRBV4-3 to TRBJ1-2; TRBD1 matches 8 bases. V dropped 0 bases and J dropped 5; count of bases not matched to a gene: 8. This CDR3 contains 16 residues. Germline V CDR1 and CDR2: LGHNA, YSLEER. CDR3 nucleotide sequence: TGCGCCAGCAGCCAAGATCGCACAGGGGGATGGTATGGCTACACCTTC. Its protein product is CASSQDRTGGWYGYTF.

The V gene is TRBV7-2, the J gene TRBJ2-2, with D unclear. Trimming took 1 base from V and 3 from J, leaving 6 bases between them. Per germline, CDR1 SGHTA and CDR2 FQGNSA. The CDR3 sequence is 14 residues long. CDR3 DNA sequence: TGTGCCAGCAGCTTAGTAACGTACACCGGGGAGCTGTTTTTT. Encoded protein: CASSLVTYTGELFF.

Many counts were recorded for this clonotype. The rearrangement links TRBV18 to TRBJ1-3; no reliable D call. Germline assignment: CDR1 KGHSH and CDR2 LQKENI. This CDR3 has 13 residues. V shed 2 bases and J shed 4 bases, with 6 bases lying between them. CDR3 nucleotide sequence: TGTGCCAGCTCACCAGGGGAAGGAAACACCATATATTTT. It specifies CASSPGEGNTIYF.

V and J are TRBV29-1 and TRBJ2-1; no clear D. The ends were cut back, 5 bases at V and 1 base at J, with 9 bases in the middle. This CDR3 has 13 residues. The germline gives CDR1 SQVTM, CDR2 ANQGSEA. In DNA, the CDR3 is TGCAGCGTTTCCCCAGATTCCTACAATGAGCAGTTCTTC. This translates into CSVSPDSYNEQFF.

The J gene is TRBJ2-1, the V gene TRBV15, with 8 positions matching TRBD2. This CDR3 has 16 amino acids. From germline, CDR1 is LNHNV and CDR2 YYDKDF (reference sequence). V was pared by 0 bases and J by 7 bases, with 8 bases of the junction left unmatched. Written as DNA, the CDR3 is TGTGCCACCAGCAGAGAGACCTCGGGGGGGTGGAATGAGCAGTTCTTC. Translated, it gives CATSRETSGGWNEQFF.

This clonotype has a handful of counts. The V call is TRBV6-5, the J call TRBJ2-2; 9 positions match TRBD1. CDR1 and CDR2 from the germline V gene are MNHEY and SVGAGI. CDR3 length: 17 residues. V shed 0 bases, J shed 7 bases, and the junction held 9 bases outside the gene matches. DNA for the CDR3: TGTGCCAGCAGTTACTCGATGGGGGACAGGGCAGACGGGGAGCTGTTTTTT. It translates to CASSYSMGDRADGELFF.

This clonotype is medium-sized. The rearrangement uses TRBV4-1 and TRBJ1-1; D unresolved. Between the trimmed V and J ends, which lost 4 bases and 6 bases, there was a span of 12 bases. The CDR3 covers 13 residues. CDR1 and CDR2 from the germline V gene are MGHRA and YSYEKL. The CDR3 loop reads CASSPREVAEAFF. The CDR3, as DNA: TGCGCCAGCAGCCCTAGGGAGGTGGCTGAAGCTTTCTTT.

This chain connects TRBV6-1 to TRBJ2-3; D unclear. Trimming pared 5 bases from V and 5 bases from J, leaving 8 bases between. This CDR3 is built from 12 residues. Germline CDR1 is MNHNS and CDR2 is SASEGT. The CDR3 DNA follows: TGTGCCAGCAGTCCACAGCAAGATACGCAGTATTTT. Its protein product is CASSPQQDTQYF.

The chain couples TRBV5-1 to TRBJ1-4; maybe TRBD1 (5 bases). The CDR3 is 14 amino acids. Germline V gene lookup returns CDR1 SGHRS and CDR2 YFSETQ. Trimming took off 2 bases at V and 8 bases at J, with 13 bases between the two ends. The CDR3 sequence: CASSLRDLREKLFF. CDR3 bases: TGCGCCAGCAGCTTACGGGACCTCCGAGAAAAACTGTTTTTT.

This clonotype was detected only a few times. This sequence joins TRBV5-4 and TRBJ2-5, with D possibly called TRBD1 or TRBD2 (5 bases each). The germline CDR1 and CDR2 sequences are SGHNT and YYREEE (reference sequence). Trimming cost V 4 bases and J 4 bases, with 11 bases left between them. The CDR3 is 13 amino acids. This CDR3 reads CASSIRDGETQYF. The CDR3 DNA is TGTGCCAGCAGCATCCGGGACGGAGAGACCCAGTACTTC.

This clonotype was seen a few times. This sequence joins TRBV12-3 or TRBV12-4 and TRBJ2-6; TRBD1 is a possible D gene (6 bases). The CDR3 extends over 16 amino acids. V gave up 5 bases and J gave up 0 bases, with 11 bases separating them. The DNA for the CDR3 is TGTGCCAGCAGTACCGGACAGATCTCTGGGGCCAACGTCCTGACTTTC. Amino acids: CASSTGQISGANVLTF.

CDR3 nucleotide sequence: TGTGCCAGCAGCGTCGTGGGGGCCCTCGAGCAGTACTTC. Residues: CASSVVGALEQYF. V usage is TRBV7-8 and J usage is TRBJ2-7, with D tentatively TRBD1 (6 bases). CDR1 is SGHVS, CDR2 FQNEAQ, per germline. V lost 5 bases to trimming and J lost 6 bases, with 14 bases between them. CDR3 length: 13 amino acids.

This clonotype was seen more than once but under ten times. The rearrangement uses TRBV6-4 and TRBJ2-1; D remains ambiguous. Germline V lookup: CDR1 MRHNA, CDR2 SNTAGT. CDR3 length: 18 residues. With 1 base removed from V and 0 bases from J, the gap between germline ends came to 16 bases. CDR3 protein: CASSDFVLGRDSYNEQFF. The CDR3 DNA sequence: TGTGCCAGCAGTGACTTTGTCCTGGGTAGGGACTCCTACAATGAGCAGTTCTTC.

The CDR3 DNA reads TGTGCCACCAGCGAAAGGTTCCCCCAGCCCCAGCATTTT. It translates to CATSERFPQPQHF. The chain joins TRBV15 to TRBJ1-5; D gene unclear. Germline CDR1 LNHNV, CDR2 YYDKDF (reference sequence). Trimming shortened V by 5 bases and J by 7 bases, and 12 bases separated the two germline ends. The CDR3 runs 13 residues.